The source of this T cell receptor beta chain is a study of T-cell memory formation after mild COVID-19. CDR3 length equals 16 residues. The germline V gene has CDR1 SGHAT and CDR2 FQNNGV. V lost 1 base and J 2 bases, leaving 13 bases between the germline ends. Overall study results and limits: The study detected some responding clones in pre-infection memory, suggesting cross-reactive memory joined. CD4+ bias marked clones expanding day 15 to 37, unlike balanced contracting clones. Shrinking CD4+ clones were chiefly CM and EM; CD8+ ones were chiefly EMRA.

This clonotype was found a few times. Its antigen is not known. 5'RACE primed from the constant segment yielded TCR alpha and TCR beta cDNA libraries bearing sample barcodes and UMIs. TCRdb analysed the 5' RACE reads with MiXCR anew, one entry per CDR3 protein. The sample holds about 440,000 distinct CDR3 sequences, 15% to 20% seen once. Sequenced input: PBMCs or a T cell subset sorted from them (not recorded which). The V call is TRBV11-2, the J call TRBJ2-3; D unclear. The clonotype was recovered from an adult woman who had mild COVID-19 (a few samples of this study predate the infection). Cell type and time point are not known. Here the CDR3 reads CASSLGAVRFTDTQYF. DNA for the CDR3: TGTGCCAGCAGCTTAGGTGCAGTGAGGTTCACAGATACGCAGTATTTT. The entire variable domain, with the rest obtained from reference TRBV11-2 and TRBJ2-3, is as follows: EAGVAQSPRYKIIEKRQSVAFWCNPISGHATLYWYQQILGQGPKLLIQFQNNGVVDDSQLPKDRFSAERLKGVDSTLKIQPAKLEDSAVYLCASSLGAVRFTDTQYFGPGTRLTVL.